This T cell receptor beta chain emerged from a study of cytomegalovirus exposure and HLA in healthy donors (TCRdb year 2017). Notes on the research overall: An earlier analysis of a few hundred of the donors reported 250 to 300 Gb of sequence data and 117 million unique TCR beta sequences obtained from around 190 million T cells. Several DR-DQ haplotypes were treated as single units for association and clustering because of strong linkage in the cohort. On average, about 200,000 unique TCR beta nucleotide sequences were sequenced per donor among some 420 genotyped donors of the cohort, with 15% to 20% of those sequences being non-productive. The number of typed donors differed by locus: about 620-640 for A, B, C, DRB1 and DQB1; approximately 530 for DQA1; approximately 610 for DPA1; and around 490 for DPB1. In an earlier analysis of 500 to 650 of the donors, high-throughput TCR beta sequencing was used to judge whether each TCR beta V gene segment behaved as functional or pseudogenic. HLA typing covered class I and class II loci at four-digit resolution. The study profiled the T cell repertoires of 500 to 800 subjects by immunosequencing and related them to cytomegalovirus serostatus. The later analysis used no new phenotypic data to find candidate immune exposures, relying instead on TCR beta sequences and their occurrence across donors. Donor age, sex, ethnicity and CMV serostatus were compiled together with the repertoire data. An early release that covered fewer than 800 HLA-typed donors contained around 300 gigabases of sequencing data and some 87 million unique TCR sequences. In a later genetic analysis, genome-wide SNP genotypes for about three fifths of the roughly 670 donors were used, and that subset was treated as a discovery cohort. Of the roughly 400 genotyped donors, approximately 83% fell in the genetic ancestry cluster associated with self-reported Caucasian donors. A later analysis re-examined previously published TCR beta repertoires from just over 650 donors and added high-resolution HLA genotyping to investigate patterns of TCR occurrence. The study aimed to test whether cataloging public T cell receptors could reveal signatures of past pathogen exposure. Along with the approximately 700-subject first cohort, a separate validation cohort of some 130 different subjects was used. All discovery cohort repertoires had been generated using a single sequencing platform. The study combined high-throughput TCR immunosequencing, statistical association of individual TCRs with disease status, and machine learning to predict cytomegalovirus infection status.

The cohort comprised more than 550 healthy bone marrow donors. At the time of sampling, all cohort members were nominally healthy, though unrecorded immune exposures were likely present. The donor tested CMV seronegative, placing the donor among the 350 or so seronegative members of the cohort. A peripheral blood sample was provided by each donor, and peripheral blood mononuclear cells were used for TCR beta sequencing. Genomic DNA was extracted from the blood cell samples with the Qiagen DNeasy Blood Extraction Kit. The library came from the immunoSEQ multiplex PCR assay. A mixture of 60 forward primers for TCR Vbeta segments and 13 reverse primers for TCR Jbeta segments was used in the multiplex PCR. The CDR3 region of rearranged TCR beta genes was amplified from genomic DNA with a multiplex PCR assay. The amplified TCR beta libraries were sequenced on the Illumina HiSeq System as 87-base-pair reads. As for the original processing: A later analysis counted about 76 million unique TCR beta chains across the 700 or so repertoires, and around 9.9 million of these chains were shared by at least two donors. To remove PCR and sequencing errors, raw reads were error-corrected and collapsed into unique sequences using a nearest-neighbor algorithm that merged closely related sequences. To assign V, D and J gene segments, CDR3 sequences were aligned to IMGT reference sequences. For a sequence to be retained, a match of at least six nucleotides was required to both a V gene segment and a J gene segment. Rearrangements were classified as productive when the CDR3 lacked stop codons and remained in frame with V and J, and all other rearrangements were classified as non-productive. Following IMGT convention, CDR3 was defined as the stretch from the second conserved V-encoded cysteine up to the conserved J-encoded phenylalanine. The earlier analysis of approximately 500 of the donors excluded sequences that lacked an unambiguous match to a single V gene segment. An earlier analysis of 450 to 650 of the donors called V segments functional above 56.7% productive rearrangements and segregating when the between-donor standard deviation exceeded 5%. A statistical classification framework was built to diagnose cytomegalovirus status from the catalog of TCR beta chain sequences. In a later analysis, V and J genes were assigned by comparing TCR nucleotide sequences against IMGT/GENE-DB human TR gene sequences. The TCRdist pipeline was used in a later analysis to assign CDR3 sequences and most-parsimonious VDJ recombination scenarios. In a later analysis, each TCR beta chain was defined by its CDR3 amino acid sequence together with its V-gene family, and reads lacking a unique V-gene family were excluded. To address suspected cross-contamination and a sequencing artifact, a later analysis removed under 600 highly shared, low-generation-probability nucleotide sequences. In a later analysis, a clonal expansion index was calculated for each public chain from normalized within-repertoire ranks of inferred template counts. In a later analysis, generation probabilities were computed using a VDJ recombination model fitted to out-of-frame rearrangements, and the results were checked against IGoR. In a later analysis, TCR-TCR, TCR-HLA and TCR-CMV co-occurrence was scored with hypergeometric tests, and a repertoire-size bias correction was applied to TCR pairs. To estimate false discovery rates, a later analysis permuted the HLA or CMV assignments 20 times. In a later analysis, co-occurring TCRs were grouped with DBSCAN, and TCRdist sequence similarity was added when clustering was performed within HLA-allele-positive subsets. Repertoires with fewer than 30,000 or more than 120,000 public chains, plus five repertoires with anomalous nucleotide sharing, were excluded from co-occurrence clustering. In TCRdb, the immuneACCESS table is reduced to in-frame sequences with V and J assigned. These tables do not hold every clone; where another copy was compared, an unresolved V gene accounts for under half, and the others remain unexplained. From that table come the V and J calls and clone size; the DNA was used to work out D and trimming. This sample lists about 160,000 clones; over 70% were detected once. The ten largest account for more than 1% of the sample.

For this clone: The antigen it recognizes is unknown. No per-base quality is available; no much larger clone lies one base away.

CDR1 and CDR2, per the germline V gene (reference sequence), are GTSNPN and SVGIG. The CDR3 starts with the cysteine, ends with the phenylalanine, and has 14 residues. The only DNA kept is the CDR3, 42 bases in frame from the first base. Between the V and J ends, shortened by 2 bases and 2 bases respectively, the junction contains 10 bases. The study at large found these results: A total of fewer than 200 TCR beta chains were listed by the study as associated with cytomegalovirus. A later genetic analysis associated a missense DCLRE1C variant with V-gene and J-gene trimming of TCR beta chains, and an independent cohort replicated the association. Strong co-occurrence of HLA alleles, especially DR and DQ, made assigning TCR associations to individual alleles difficult. About 17 rarely observed V segments, including chromosome 9 orphons, were excluded from the earlier analysis of about 500 of the donors because counts were too low. In vitro tests confirmed that a few of the cytomegalovirus-associated TCR beta chains recognize cytomegalovirus antigens. Some IMGT-functional V segments, including TRBV6-2 and TRBV6-3, could not be distinguished by the 87-base-pair reads and were therefore excluded. For the cohort, immune exposure information was limited to CMV serostatus. Compared with equally common non-associated chains, HLA-associated TCR beta chains in a later analysis were more clonally expanded and had lower generation probabilities. Linkage disequilibrium might explain the correlated functional status among segregating V segments, but an unknown experimental factor could not be excluded. In a later analysis, several top co-occurrence clusters were reported to appear linked to parvovirus B19, influenza, CMV and Epstein-Barr virus. In a later genetic analysis, fewer N-insertions in productive TCRs were reported among donors in an Asian-associated ancestry cluster than the roughly 710-donor mean. In a later analysis, the rate of TCR association differed among HLA loci, with DRB1 alleles having the most associated TCRs and HLA-C alleles having the fewest. A further reported finding was that TCR beta sequences accurately predicted the HLA-A and HLA-B alleles for most subjects in the first cohort. A group of highly shared sequence variants was considered likely to be a technical artifact of the sequencing pipeline. An earlier analysis of approximately 540 of the donors showed that most TCR beta V segments appeared in productive rearrangements either about 87% or about 30% of the time, which broadly matched IMGT annotations. Because HLA typing was unavailable for some donors at each locus, only the typed subset was used in association tests. According to a later analysis, most CMV-associated TCR beta chains appeared to be HLA-restricted, and the HLA associations seemed to be driven largely by CMV exposure. In a later analysis, around 15,000 TCR beta sequences were associated with specific HLA alleles at a false discovery rate of 0.05. Sequencing depth was assumed to be roughly uniform across donors in the presence/absence analyses, though that assumption may not hold. In this cohort, only TCR beta chains were sequenced, and detectable features were limited by the absence of alpha or paired-chain data. According to the authors, the approach could potentially be generalized to other disease states and immunological phenotypes. While some public TCRs were present in many individuals, most TCR sequences turned up only very rarely across donors. The classifier was reported to diagnose cytomegalovirus status with high specificity and sensitivity in both the original cohort and the validation cohort.

This chain joins TRBV30 to TRBJ1-3; 6 matching bases give a weak D call of TRBD1. This clonotype was sampled from a boy between 2 and 10 years old in good health and CMV-seronegative. Material: PBMCs. The CDR3 amino acid sequence is: CAWSRDIAGNTIYF. The DNA sequence is TGTGCCTGGAGTCGGGACATAGCTGGAAACACCATATATTTT.